This T cell receptor (beta chain) was obtained from a study of T cell changes during pregnancy in multiple sclerosis (dated by TCRdb to between 2018 and 2020). Concerning the study at large: The study examined how the T cell repertoire changed over the course of pregnancy in women with multiple sclerosis.

Notes on this clone: The antigen this receptor binds is unknown. One base away there is no much larger clone; base qualities are not given.

V is clipped by 6 bases and J by 4 bases, and the sequence between their germline boundaries is 7 bases long. CDR1 SNHLY and CDR2 FYNNEI were looked up in the germline V gene. The CDR3, cysteine through phenylalanine, is 13 amino acids long. The only DNA kept is the CDR3, 39 bases in frame from the first base. Receptor amplification or capture employed the immunoSEQ multiplex PCR assay. Held by TCRdb, this immuneACCESS table contains in-frame sequences only and omits some clones. Under half of the omission traces to an unresolved V gene where checked; the cause of the rest is unknown. This sample lists about 110,000 clones; under 95% were detected once. The ten largest account for roughly 1.5% of the sample.

The TCR was taken from a female donor with multiple sclerosis, enrolled in a pregnancy study. Sequencing was performed on peripheral blood, taken after pregnancy. The rearranged chain carries TRBV2 and TRBJ2-6; TRBD1 is a possible D gene, resting on 6 matching bases. CDR3 region: CASSQGGANVLTF. The DNA reads TGTGCCAGCAGCCAGGGGGGGGCCAACGTCCTGACTTTC.